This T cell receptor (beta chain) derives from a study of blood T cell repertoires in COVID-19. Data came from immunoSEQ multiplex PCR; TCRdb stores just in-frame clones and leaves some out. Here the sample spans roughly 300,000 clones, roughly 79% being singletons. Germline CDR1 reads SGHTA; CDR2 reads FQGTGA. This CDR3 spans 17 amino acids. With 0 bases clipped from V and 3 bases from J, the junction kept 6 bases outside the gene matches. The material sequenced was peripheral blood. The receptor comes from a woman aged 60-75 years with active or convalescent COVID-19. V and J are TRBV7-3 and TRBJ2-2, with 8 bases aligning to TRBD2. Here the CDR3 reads CASSLTPGLGDTGELFF. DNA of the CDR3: TGTGCCAGCAGCTTAACGCCGGGACTAGGTGACACCGGGGAGCTGTTTTTT.